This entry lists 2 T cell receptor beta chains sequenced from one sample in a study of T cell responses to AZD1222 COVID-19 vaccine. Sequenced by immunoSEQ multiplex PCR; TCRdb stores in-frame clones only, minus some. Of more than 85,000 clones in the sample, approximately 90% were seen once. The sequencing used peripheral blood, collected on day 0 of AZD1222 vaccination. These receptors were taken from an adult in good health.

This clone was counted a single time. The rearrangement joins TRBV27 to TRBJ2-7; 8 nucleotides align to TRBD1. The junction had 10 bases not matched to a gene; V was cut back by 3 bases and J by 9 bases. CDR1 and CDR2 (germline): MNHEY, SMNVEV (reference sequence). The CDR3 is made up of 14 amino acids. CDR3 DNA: TGTGCCAGCAGTTTTTCTCCCGGGACAGGAACGCAGTACTTC. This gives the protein CASSFSPGTGTQYF.

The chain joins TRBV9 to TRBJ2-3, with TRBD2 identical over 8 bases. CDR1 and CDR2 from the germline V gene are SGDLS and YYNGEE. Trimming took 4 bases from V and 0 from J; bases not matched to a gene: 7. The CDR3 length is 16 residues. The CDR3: CASSPQAGVSTDTQYF. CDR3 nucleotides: TGTGCCAGCAGCCCCCAAGCGGGAGTGAGCACAGATACGCAGTATTTT.